This T cell receptor beta chain was obtained from a study of blood T cell repertoires in COVID-19. Germline V CDR1 and CDR2: MDHEN, SYDVKM. The CDR3 loop spans 16 amino acids. V lost 5 bases to trimming and J lost 3 bases; unmatched junction nucleotides: 5. Libraries were prepared by immunoSEQ multiplex PCR; TCRdb keeps only in-frame clonotypes and omits some of them. Seen here are about 32,000 clones, over 90% observed once, and the top ten hold approximately 0.94%. This TCR was recovered from a male donor with active COVID-19. Sequenced sample: peripheral blood. The rearrangement joins TRBV28 to TRBJ2-3; 13 nucleotides match TRBD2. Written as DNA, the CDR3 is TGTGCCAGCAGTGTACTAGCGGGGGGGAAAACAGATACGCAGTATTTT. The encoded protein is CASSVLAGGKTDTQYF.